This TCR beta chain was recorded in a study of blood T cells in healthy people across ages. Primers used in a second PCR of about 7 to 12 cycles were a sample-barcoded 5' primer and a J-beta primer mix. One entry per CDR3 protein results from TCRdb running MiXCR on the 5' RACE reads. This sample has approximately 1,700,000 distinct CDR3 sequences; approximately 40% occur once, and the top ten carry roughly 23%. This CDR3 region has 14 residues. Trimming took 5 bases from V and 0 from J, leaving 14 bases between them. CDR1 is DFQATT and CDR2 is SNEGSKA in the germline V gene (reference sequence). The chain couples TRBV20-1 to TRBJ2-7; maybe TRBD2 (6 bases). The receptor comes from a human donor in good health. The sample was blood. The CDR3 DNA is TGCAGTGCTTTAACGGGACTCCGCTCCTACGAGCAGTACTTC. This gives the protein CSALTGLRSYEQYF.